These 13 T cell receptor beta chains originate from one sample sequenced in a study of cytomegalovirus exposure and HLA in healthy donors. PCR was performed using 60 Vbeta and 13 Jbeta primers. The protocol was immunoSEQ multiplex PCR, while the TCRdb copy is restricted to in-frame clones and leaves out a portion. Altogether under 250,000 clones are present, roughly 84% being singletons, with the ten largest covering roughly 0.71%. The specimen was PBMCs. Every receptor here comes from a boy aged 2-9 years in good health and CMV-seronegative.

CDR3 sequence reads: CASSYGGTGGTDTQYF. The CDR3 nucleotides read TGTGCCAGCAGTTACGGGGGAACGGGAGGTACAGATACGCAGTATTTT. The V and J genes are TRBV5-6 and TRBJ2-3, with 7 bases aligning to TRBD2. Trimming took 5 bases from V and 3 from J; bases not matched to a gene: 12. Looked up from germline, CDR1 is SGHDT and CDR2 is YYEEEE. The length of the CDR3 is 16 residues.

In this sample, this clone turned up a few times. The chain is built from TRBV6-5 and TRBJ1-6, with a tentative D call TRBD1 (6 bases). Germline loops: CDR1 MNHEY, CDR2 SVGAGI. CDR3 length equals 15 residues. V was shortened by 1 base and J by 14 bases, with 18 bases between the two germline ends. Here the CDR3 reads CASSYLVAGVASLHF. Here the CDR3 DNA reads TGTGCCAGCAGTTACTTGGTGGCAGGGGTGGCGTCCCTCCACTTT.

The chain links TRBV7-6 to TRBJ1-1; TRBD1 matches at 8 bases. The V and J ends lost 3 bases and 0 bases, in that order; junction bases with no gene match: 0. The CDR3 runs to 14 residues. Per the germline V gene, CDR1 is SGHVS and CDR2 is FNYEAQ. CDR3 amino acids: CASSLTGVNTEAFF. The CDR3 coding sequence is TGTGCCAGCAGCTTGACAGGGGTGAACACTGAAGCTTTCTTT.

This chain joins TRBV11-2 and TRBJ2-5; 7 positions match TRBD1. CDR1 is SGHAT, CDR2 FQNNGV, per germline. J was trimmed by 5 bases and V by 5 bases; bases with no gene match: 11. The CDR3 has 15 amino acids. The CDR3 sequence: CASSPGTVRRETQYF. The CDR3 DNA is TGTGCCAGCAGCCCCGGGACAGTGCGGCGGGAGACCCAGTACTTC. Filled out from reference TRBV11-2 and TRBJ2-5, the complete variable domain reads EAGVAQSPRYKIIEKRQSVAFWCNPISGHATLYWYQQILGQGPKLLIQFQNNGVVDDSQLPKDRFSAERLKGVDSTLKIQPAKLEDSAVYLCASSPGTVRRETQYFGPGTRLLVL.

V and J are TRBV7-9 and TRBJ2-7, with TRBD2 identical over 11 bases. V gave up 2 bases and J gave up 7 bases; unmatched junction bases: 7. Germline lookup yields CDR1 SEHNR and CDR2 FQNEAQ (reference sequence). This CDR3 spans 15 amino acids. CDR3 sequence: CASSLTLAGGTEQYF. In nucleotides, the CDR3 is TGTGCCAGCAGCTTAACTTTAGCGGGGGGGACTGAGCAGTACTTC.

The CDR3 is CASSQLRTGENTEAFF. The CDR3 region has the DNA TGTGCCAGTAGCCAACTTCGGACAGGGGAGAATACTGAAGCTTTCTTT. The rearrangement uses TRBV19 and TRBJ1-1; TRBD1 agrees at 9 bases. The germline V gene has CDR1 LNHDA and CDR2 SQIVND (reference sequence). V lost 6 bases and J lost 5; bases outside the gene matches: 13. The CDR3 is 16 amino acids.

V usage is TRBV7-9 and J usage is TRBJ2-5; D is undetermined. Deletions cut 4 bases from V and 0 bases from J, with 3 bases between. The CDR3 totals 12 residues. Germline V lookup: CDR1 SEHNR, CDR2 FQNEAQ (reference sequence). The chain's CDR3 is CASSSYQETQYF. The CDR3, as DNA: TGTGCCAGCAGCTCGTACCAAGAGACCCAGTACTTC.

V usage is TRBV19 and J usage is TRBJ1-3; unclear D gene. V was trimmed by 5 bases and J by 7 bases, leaving 6 bases between them. This CDR3 contains 11 residues. In germline, CDR1 is LNHDA, CDR2 SQIVND (reference sequence). Here the CDR3 DNA reads TGTGCCAGTAGTCTACCCAACACCATATATTTT. This codes for CASSLPNTIYF.

The genes are TRBV25-1 and TRBJ2-7; D is undetermined. CDR1 is MGHDK, CDR2 SYGVNS, per germline. With 4 bases removed from V and 0 bases from J, the gap between germline ends came to 13 bases. The CDR3 runs to 15 residues. CDR3 DNA: TGTGCCAGCAGTGGGTATCACAGTAACTCCTACGAGCAGTACTTC. It translates to CASSGYHSNSYEQYF.

This clone was counted a few times. The V gene is TRBV6-5, the J gene TRBJ1-6; D gene ambiguous. The CDR3 is 13 amino acids. The V gene's germline CDR1 is MNHEY and CDR2 SVGAGI. The germline V and J ends were trimmed by 0 bases and 7 bases, with 4 bases remaining between them. The CDR3 region is CASSYSANSPLHF. CDR3 DNA sequence: TGTGCCAGCAGTTACTCGGCCAATTCACCCCTCCACTTT.

V usage is TRBV6-5 and J usage is TRBJ2-5; D might be TRBD2 (5 bases). CDR3 size: 16 residues. V gave up 2 bases and J gave up 4 bases, with 17 bases separating them. The germline V gene encodes CDR1 MNHEY and CDR2 SVGAGI. The CDR3 here is CASSYPKGVHIETQYF. The CDR3 DNA reads as TGTGCCAGCAGTTACCCCAAGGGAGTTCATATAGAGACCCAGTACTTC.

This clone was detected only a few times. The V gene is TRBV6-1, the J gene TRBJ2-3; TRBD2 is a possible D gene (5 bases). This CDR3 spans 12 amino acids. Germline V lookup: CDR1 MNHNS, CDR2 SASEGT. Trimming took off 1 base at V and 6 bases at J, with 5 bases between the two ends. This CDR3 reads CASSEGGDTQYF. The CDR3 DNA follows: TGTGCCAGCAGTGAAGGAGGGGATACGCAGTATTTT.

The chain is built from TRBV5-8 and TRBJ1-1, with 10 bases lining up with TRBD1. The CDR3 is 14 residues long. The ends lost 4 bases at V and 8 bases at J; junction bases unmatched: 8. The germline CDR1 and CDR2 sequences are SGHTS and YDEGEE. CDR3 bases: TGTGCCAGCAGCCGCGGGACAGGGGTAGGGGAAGCTTTCTTT. It translates to CASSRGTGVGEAFF.